The rows below give T cell receptor beta chains drawn from one sample of a study of blood T cell repertoires in COVID-19. Profiling relied on immunoSEQ multiplex PCR, and the TCRdb table lists in-frame clones only, not all of them. Among approximately 100,000 clones listed, about 81% were seen once. The specimen sequenced was peripheral blood. The receptors come from a man in his 70s with acute or convalescent COVID-19. The CDR3 runs from the conserved cysteine through the conserved F or W. A D gene is named only where the DNA matches it firmly. Size values are once, few and many counts, or a class for expanded clones, and some rows have none.

clone_size: -
d_call: -
v_call: TRBV7-9
j_call: TRBJ2-7
cdr3_aa: CASSSTDGVYEQYF
cdr3_nt: TGTGCCAGCAGCTCCACCGACGGGGTCTACGAGCAGTACTTC

clone_size: -
d_call: TRBD1
v_call: TRBV9
j_call: TRBJ1-1
cdr3_aa: CASSELPGGMNTEAFF
cdr3_nt: TGTGCCAGCAGCGAATTACCAGGGGGCATGAACACTGAAGCTTTCTTT

clone_size: -
d_call: -
v_call: TRBV6-5
j_call: TRBJ2-7
cdr3_aa: CASTPRSDSSYEQYF
cdr3_nt: TGTGCCAGCACACCACGCTCCGACAGCTCCTACGAGCAGTACTTC

clone_size: -
d_call: TRBD2
v_call: TRBV30
j_call: TRBJ2-5
cdr3_aa: CAWSSPGLAIETQYF
cdr3_nt: TGTGCCTGGAGTTCTCCGGGACTAGCGATCGAGACCCAGTACTTC

clone_size: -
d_call: TRBD1
v_call: TRBV6-4
j_call: TRBJ2-5
cdr3_aa: CASSRDSQETQYF
cdr3_nt: TGTGCCAGCAGCCGGGACAGCCAAGAGACCCAGTACTTC

clone_size: -
d_call: TRBD2
v_call: TRBV7-9
j_call: TRBJ2-1
cdr3_aa: CASSWLAGGPEEQFF
cdr3_nt: TGTGCCAGCAGCTGGCTAGCGGGGGGGCCCGAAGAGCAGTTCTTC

clone_size: once
d_call: -
v_call: TRBV7-3
j_call: TRBJ2-2
cdr3_aa: CASTTGAGELFF
cdr3_nt: TGTGCCAGCACCACCGGGGCCGGGGAGCTGTTTTTT

clone_size: -
d_call: -
v_call: TRBV2
j_call: TRBJ1-4
cdr3_aa: CASSLFLATNEKLFF
cdr3_nt: TGTGCCAGCAGTTTATTCCTTGCAACTAATGAAAAACTGTTTTTT

clone_size: -
d_call: TRBD2
v_call: TRBV14
j_call: TRBJ2-7
cdr3_aa: CASSQVPQLASSYEQYF
cdr3_nt: TGTGCCAGCAGCCAAGTCCCCCAACTAGCGTCCTCCTACGAGCAGTACTTC

clone_size: -
d_call: -
v_call: TRBV30
j_call: TRBJ1-2
cdr3_aa: CAWSRQVSYTF
cdr3_nt: TGTGCCTGGAGCCGACAGGTGAGCTACACCTTC

clone_size: -
d_call: TRBD2
v_call: TRBV10-3
j_call: TRBJ2-1
cdr3_aa: CAISEQPGTTYNEQFF
cdr3_nt: TGTGCCATCAGTGAACAGCCCGGGACTACCTACAATGAGCAGTTCTTC

clone_size: -
d_call: -
v_call: TRBV12-3/TRBV12-4
j_call: TRBJ1-1
cdr3_aa: CASYPIVNTEAFF
cdr3_nt: TGTGCCAGCTATCCGATAGTGAACACTGAAGCTTTCTTT